The rows below give T cell receptor beta chains drawn from one sample of a study of blood T cell repertoires in COVID-19. Measured with immunoSEQ multiplex PCR; TCRdb has only the in-frame clones, and not every one. The sample includes fewer than 300,000 clones, just over 90% of them seen just once. Sequenced material: peripheral blood. Receptors originate from a woman in her 30s with COVID-19, enrolled during active disease. Both conserved end residues are part of each CDR3. D genes are given only for firm matches. The size entry is marked missing in some rows and otherwise reads once, few, many or a size class.

v_call	d_call	j_call	clone_size	cdr3_nt	cdr3_aa
TRBV9	TRBD2	TRBJ2-5	.	TGTGCCAGCAGCGTAGATCCAGCGGGAGGCCAAGAGACCCAGTACTTC	CASSVDPAGGQETQYF
TRBV3-1/TRBV3-2	.	TRBJ1-5	.	TGTGCCAGCAGCCAAGGGACTACGGGGCAGCCCCAGCATTTT	CASSQGTTGQPQHF
TRBV19	.	TRBJ1-2	.	TGTGCCACCGGACAGCCTTATGGCTACACCTTC	CATGQPYGYTF
TRBV7-2	.	TRBJ2-7	.	TGTGCCAGCAGCTTAGGGGAGGCCTACGAGCAGTACTTC	CASSLGEAYEQYF
TRBV28	TRBD1	TRBJ1-2	.	TGTGCCAGCAGTTCTACAGGGGTCGGCTACACCTTC	CASSSTGVGYTF
TRBV9	TRBD1	TRBJ2-1	.	TGTGCCAGCAGCGTAGCTACAGGGGGGAATGAGCAGTTCTTC	CASSVATGGNEQFF
TRBV24-1	.	TRBJ2-5	.	TGTGCCACCAGTGTCTTAAAACCCACAGGGCTCAAGACCCAGTACTTC	CATSVLKPTGLKTQYF
TRBV19	TRBD1	TRBJ1-1	.	TGTGCCAGTAGTATGACAGGGGAGGCTGAAGCTTTCTTT	CASSMTGEAEAFF
TRBV28	TRBD1	TRBJ2-3	.	TGTGCCAGCAGTATCGCCGGGACAGGGGGCCCAGATACGCAGTATTTT	CASSIAGTGGPDTQYF
TRBV7-9	.	TRBJ2-7	.	TGTGCCAGCAGCCCCGGTAGCTACGAGCAGTACTTC	CASSPGSYEQYF
TRBV3-1/TRBV3-2	TRBD2	TRBJ2-7	.	TGTGCCAGCAGCCACGGCGGGGGCGAGCAGTACTTC	CASSHGGGEQYF
TRBV7-3	TRBD1	TRBJ2-2	.	TGTGCCAGCAGCTTTATATCCGGACAGGGAGGAACCGGGGAGCTGTTTTTT	CASSFISGQGGTGELFF
TRBV2	TRBD2	TRBJ2-1	few	TGTGCCAGCACCAGCGGGGGCTCCAATGAGCAGTTCTTC	CASTSGGSNEQFF
TRBV30	.	TRBJ1-4	.	TGTGCCTGGAGGGACTCAGAGAGAGGGAGCGGTGAAAAACTGTTTTTT	CAWRDSERGSGEKLFF
TRBV13	.	TRBJ2-1	.	TGTGCCAGCAGCTTCTTACTAAATGAGCAGTTCTTC	CASSFLLNEQFF
TRBV7-6	.	TRBJ1-3	.	TGTGCCAGCAGCCCCTCCGGGAGCTCTGGAAACACCATATATTTT	CASSPSGSSGNTIYF
TRBV6-1	.	TRBJ2-7	once	TGTGCCAGCAGTGACCCGGGATTTTACGAGCAGTACTTC	CASSDPGFYEQYF
TRBV7-2	TRBD2	TRBJ2-7	.	TGTGCCAGCAGCGCCCGAGCGGGAGGGTTCTACGAGCAGTACTTC	CASSARAGGFYEQYF
TRBV11-2	.	TRBJ2-7	.	TGTGCCAGCAGCTTGGAGCGCCCCTCCTACGAGCAGTACTTC	CASSLERPSYEQYF
TRBV11-3	.	TRBJ2-2	.	TGTGCCAGCAGCTTTGAGGGCACCGGGGAGCTGTTTTTT	CASSFEGTGELFF
TRBV19	TRBD1	TRBJ1-5	.	TGTGCCAGTAGTATAGGGATACAGGGGATGGCGCCCCAGCATTTT	CASSIGIQGMAPQHF
TRBV7-9	TRBD2	TRBJ2-7	.	TGTGCCAGCAGCTCCGGGACTAGCGGCTTCTACGAGCAGTACTTC	CASSSGTSGFYEQYF
TRBV9	TRBD2	TRBJ2-3	.	TGTGCCAGCAGCGTTGGACTAGCGGGAGTCCCAGATACGCAGTATTTT	CASSVGLAGVPDTQYF
TRBV5-1	TRBD1	TRBJ1-4	.	TGCGCCAGCAGCTTGATGGGGACAGGGATTGAAAAACTGTTTTTT	CASSLMGTGIEKLFF
TRBV30	.	TRBJ1-4	.	TGTGCCTGGAGGGTGACAGGAGCTAATGAAAAACTGTTTTTT	CAWRVTGANEKLFF
TRBV19	TRBD1	TRBJ1-5	.	TGTGCCAGTCGCAAAGGAGGGGGGGACAGGGGGCTGTATGGCAATCAGCCCCAGCATTTT	CASRKGGGDRGLYGNQPQHF